The 18 T cell receptor beta chains presented below share a single source sample, sequenced in a study of blood T cell repertoires in COVID-19. Profiling relied on immunoSEQ multiplex PCR, and the TCRdb table lists in-frame clones only, not all of them. The sample contains hundreds of thousands of clones, around 87% of which appear only once. The specimen sequenced was peripheral blood. Every receptor here comes from a man aged 55 to 69 who had recovered from COVID-19.

The V and J genes are TRBV5-5 and TRBJ2-3; 7 bases agree with TRBD1. V lost 1 base to trimming and J lost 6 bases; unmatched junction nucleotides: 8. Per the germline V gene, CDR1 is SGHKS and CDR2 is YYEKEE (reference sequence). This CDR3 has 15 amino acids. DNA of the CDR3: TGTGCCAGCAGCTTGAAGGGGGCCGGCGCGGATACGCAGTATTTT. This gives the protein CASSLKGAGADTQYF.

The chain recombines TRBV5-1 with TRBJ2-1, with D unresolved. Between the trimmed V and J ends, which lost 4 bases and 0 bases, there was a span of 11 bases. CDR3 length equals 15 residues. Germline values: CDR1 SGHRS, CDR2 YFSETQ. This CDR3 reads CASSQAPGSYNEQFF. DNA for the CDR3: TGCGCCAGCAGCCAGGCCCCAGGCTCCTACAATGAGCAGTTCTTC. Complete variable domain (other parts from reference TRBV5-1 and TRBJ2-1): KAGVTQTPRYLIKTRGQQVTLSCSPISGHRSVSWYQQTPGQGLQFLFEYFSETQRNKGNFPGRFSGRQFSNSRSEMNVSTLELGDSALYLCASSQAPGSYNEQFFGPGTRLTVL.

Concerning this clone itself: At the DNA level, this CDR3 is encoded by other sequences in the same sample as well. The CDR3 region has the DNA TGCGCCAGCAGCCAAGACAGGGCCGGCTACGAGCAGTACTTC. It codes for CASSQDRAGYEQYF. This chain links TRBV4-3 with TRBJ2-7; TRBD1 might be the D (5 bases). The CDR3 totals 14 residues. In germline, CDR1 is LGHNA, CDR2 YSLEER. V lost 0 bases and J 3 bases, leaving 9 bases between the germline ends.

The chain employs TRBV30 and TRBJ1-3; D uncertain. The CDR3 is 12 residues long. Trimming stripped 7 bases from V and 0 bases from J, with 7 bases between. CDR1 is GTSNPN, CDR2 SVGIG, per germline (reference sequence). CDR3 nucleotides: TGTGCCTACGGAGGCTCTGGAAACACCATATATTTT. Amino acid sequence: CAYGGSGNTIYF.

Here the CDR3 DNA reads TGTGCCAGCTCACCAAGGACAGGGCCCGGGGAGCTGTTTTTT. It translates to CASSPRTGPGELFF. The rearrangement links TRBV18 to TRBJ2-2; TRBD1 aligns across 8 bases. Trimming removed 2 bases from V and 6 bases from J; junction bases left unmatched: 2. CDR1 and CDR2 (germline): KGHSH, LQKENI. This CDR3 region has 14 residues. Full variable domain (missing parts from reference TRBV18 and TRBJ2-2): NAGVMQNPRHLVRRRGQEARLRCSPMKGHSHVYWYRQLPEEGLKFMVYLQKENIIDESGMPKERFSAEFPKEGPSILRIQQVVRGDSAAYFCASSPRTGPGELFFGEGSRLTVL.

The V call is TRBV6-5, the J call TRBJ1-5; D perhaps matches TRBD1 (6 bases). Trimming removed 6 bases from V and 11 bases from J, with 20 bases in between. CDR3 length equals 14 residues. Per the germline V gene, CDR1 is MNHEY and CDR2 is SVGAGI. The CDR3 coding sequence is TGTGCCAGCAGACAGGGCAGCTCCCTTACATCCCAGCATTTT. This translates into CASRQGSSLTSQHF.

V is TRBV29-1 and J is TRBJ1-1; the D is unclear. The V gene lost 7 bases and the J gene lost 4 bases, with 10 bases spanning the gap. CDR3 length: 11 amino acids. CDR1 SQVTM and CDR2 ANQGSEA come from the germline V gene. CDR3 in amino acids: CSGAARTEAFF. Here the CDR3 DNA reads TGCAGCGGGGCAGCTCGCACTGAAGCTTTCTTT. The full variable domain, its missing parts supplied by reference TRBV29-1 and TRBJ1-1, is SAVISQKPSRDICQRGTSLTIQCQVDSQVTMMFWYRQQPGQSLTLIATANQGSEATYESGFVIDKFPISRPNLTFSTLTVSNMSPEDSSIYLCSGAARTEAFFGQGTRLTVV.

The chain links TRBV5-1 to TRBJ1-2, with D perhaps matching TRBD1 (5 bases). The CDR3 runs 15 residues. CDR1 is SGHRS and CDR2 is YFSETQ in the germline V gene. Between the trimmed V and J ends, which lost 0 bases and 8 bases, there was a span of 17 bases. CDR3 sequence reads: CASSLAWGGAEGYTF. DNA of the CDR3: TGCGCCAGCAGCTTGGCCTGGGGAGGGGCTGAAGGCTACACCTTC.

V is TRBV7-8 and J is TRBJ2-3; maybe TRBD2 (6 bases). This CDR3 spans 15 amino acids. Germline assignment: CDR1 SGHVS and CDR2 FQNEAQ. V was shortened by 5 bases and J by 1 base, with 13 bases between the two germline ends. Here the CDR3 DNA reads TGTGCCAGCAGCAAACCGGGACTGGGCACAGATACGCAGTATTTT. Protein: CASSKPGLGTDTQYF. Drawing the rest from reference TRBV7-8 and TRBJ2-3, the complete variable domain is GAGVSQSPRYKVAKRGQDVALRCDPISGHVSLFWYQQALGQGPEFLTYFQNEAQLDKSGLPSDRFFAERPEGSVSTLKIQRTQQEDSAVYLCASSKPGLGTDTQYFGPGTRLTVL.

The chain has TRBV15 and TRBJ1-3; D unclear. The CDR3 totals 16 residues. The V gene lost 1 base and the J gene lost 4 bases, with 14 bases spanning the gap. Germline V gene data show CDR1 as LNHNV and CDR2 as YYDKDF (reference sequence). The CDR3 sequence: CATSRGQISGGNTIYF. The CDR3 DNA reads TGTGCCACCAGCAGAGGACAAATTTCTGGCGGAAACACCATATATTTT.

This clone has a single count. The chain is built from TRBV6-6 and TRBJ2-2, with a tentative D call TRBD2 (6 bases). V was trimmed by 0 bases and J by 1 base, leaving 6 bases between them. This CDR3 contains 15 residues. Germline-derived CDR1 and CDR2 are MNHNY and SVGAGI (reference sequence). CDR3 sequence (DNA): TGTGCCAGCAGTTACTCTAGCGGGAACACCGGGGAGCTGTTTTTT. Residues: CASSYSSGNTGELFF.

This chain joins TRBV2 and TRBJ2-1, with 7 positions matching TRBD1. Germline CDR1 SNHLY, CDR2 FYNNEI. V lost 1 base, J lost 5 bases, and 5 bases stayed unmatched. This CDR3 spans 15 amino acids. The CDR3 reads CASSEGRTGHNEQFF. The CDR3 DNA sequence: TGTGCCAGCAGTGAAGGCAGGACAGGACACAATGAGCAGTTCTTC.

This clone was found once. The chain recombines TRBV24-1 with TRBJ1-4; 9 nucleotides align to TRBD1. The length of the CDR3 is 15 residues. Per germline, CDR1 KGHDR and CDR2 SFDVKD. The J segment lost 7 bases and the V segment lost 4 bases, leaving 6 bases of the junction unmatched. The CDR3 nucleotides read TGTGCCACCAGTGAAACCGGGACAGGGCCTGAAAAACTGTTTTTT. Translated: CATSETGTGPEKLFF.

The V call is TRBV11-2, the J call TRBJ2-7; TRBD2 aligns across 7 bases. V dropped 0 bases and J dropped 3; count of bases not matched to a gene: 2. The CDR3 is 14 residues long. Germline V gene sequence: CDR1 SGHAT, CDR2 FQNNGV. CDR3 protein: CASSLDPSGYEQYF. CDR3 DNA sequence: TGTGCCAGCAGCTTAGATCCTAGCGGCTACGAGCAGTACTTC.

CDR3 nucleotide sequence: TGTGCCAGTAGTCTCGGACAATCTGGCACTGAAGCTTTCTTT. This gives the protein CASSLGQSGTEAFF. The V and J genes are TRBV19 and TRBJ1-1; tentative D call: TRBD1 (5 bases). Trimming pared 5 bases from V and 4 bases from J, leaving 14 bases between. The CDR3 length is 14 residues. CDR1 and CDR2 from the germline V gene are LNHDA and SQIVND (reference sequence).

V and J are TRBV19 and TRBJ2-7; possibly TRBD1 for D (6 bases). Germline CDR1 reads LNHDA; CDR2 reads SQIVND (reference sequence). The germline V and J ends were trimmed by 6 bases and 2 bases, with 17 bases remaining between them. The CDR3 covers 15 residues. Here the CDR3 reads CASSSPGALPYEQYF. The CDR3 coding sequence is TGTGCCAGTAGCTCCCCAGGGGCCCTACCCTACGAGCAGTACTTC.

The chain couples TRBV19 to TRBJ2-3, with 8 bases lining up with TRBD2. J gave up 0 bases and V 5 bases, and 4 bases lay outside the gene matches. Germline V CDR1 and CDR2: LNHDA, SQIVND (reference sequence). The CDR3 is made up of 15 amino acids. The CDR3: CASSLSGGSTDTQYF. The CDR3 DNA reads as TGTGCCAGTAGTTTGAGCGGGGGAAGCACAGATACGCAGTATTTT.

This chain uses TRBV7-9 with TRBJ1-4; D remains unclear. From germline, CDR1 is SEHNR and CDR2 FQNEAQ (reference sequence). The CDR3 covers 14 residues. V was clipped by 7 bases and J by 1 base, with 10 bases between them. CDR3 sequence: CASTLLGTNEKLFF. The CDR3 DNA sequence: TGTGCCAGCACCCTCCTAGGAACTAATGAAAAACTGTTTTTT.